A single sample is the source of the 12 T cell receptor beta chains below, sequenced in a study of Ad26.COV2.S vaccination and SARS-CoV-2 variants. Treatment of the sample: some 19 received Ad26.COV2.S at low or high dose, single or two shots; five or six received placebo; per-sample allocation not given. Vaccine and placebo recipients were sampled on day 63 after the first injection. Profiling relied on immunoSEQ multiplex PCR, and the TCRdb table lists in-frame clones only, not all of them. The sample has 250,000 to 300,000 clones, approximately 89% seen once. This specimen consisted of peripheral blood, obtained in a trial of Ad26.COV2.S vaccine versus placebo. These receptors originate from a person between 18 and 59 years old who received the Ad26.COV2.S COVID-19 vaccine or a placebo.

The genes are TRBV7-9 and TRBJ1-2; tentatively, D is TRBD1 (6 bases). The CDR3 contains 15 residues. Germline V CDR1 and CDR2: SEHNR, FQNEAQ (reference sequence). Deletions cut 4 bases from V and 3 bases from J, with 15 bases between. The CDR3 DNA reads TGTGCCAGCAGCTCAAGACTGGGGGCAGACTATGGCTACACCTTC. Translation: CASSSRLGADYGYTF.

A few counts support this clone. V usage is TRBV11-2 and J usage is TRBJ1-2; D is unresolved. V was pared by 2 bases and J by 2 bases, with 15 bases between. Germline CDR1 is SGHAT and CDR2 is FQNNGV. The CDR3 is made up of 16 amino acids. The CDR3 DNA reads as TGTGCCAGCAGCTTATCGGATGGCACACAAAACTATGGCTACACCTTC. Translating it yields CASSLSDGTQNYGYTF.

For the CDR3, the DNA is TGTGCCAGCAGCTTACCAACCCCTACCGCTTTCTTT. Amino acids: CASSLPTPTAFF. The chain uses TRBV7-2 and TRBJ1-1, with D unresolved. There are 12 residues in the CDR3. Germline CDR1 SGHTA, CDR2 FQGNSA. Deletions cut 2 bases from V and 11 bases from J, with 12 bases between.

The chain couples TRBV6-1 to TRBJ2-1; no clear D gene. Germline V lookup: CDR1 MNHNS, CDR2 SASEGT. V was trimmed by 1 base and J by 2 bases, leaving 6 bases between them. This CDR3 is 14 amino acids long. The CDR3 sequence is CASSEGWPYNEQFF. In DNA form, the CDR3 reads TGTGCCAGCAGTGAAGGTTGGCCCTACAATGAGCAGTTCTTC.

In DNA, the CDR3 is TGCAGTGCTAGAGGGCTACACGAGCTATTCTTC. It is translated as CSARGLHELFF. The V call is TRBV20-1, the J call TRBJ2-1, with no clear D. Trimming removed 1 base from V and 16 bases from J, with 14 bases in between. The germline gives CDR1 DFQATT, CDR2 SNEGSKA (reference sequence). The CDR3 is 11 amino acids.

V is TRBV13 and J is TRBJ1-3, with 8 positions matching TRBD1. This CDR3 is 14 amino acids long. The V and J ends lost 7 bases and 0 bases, in that order; junction bases with no gene match: 2. Germline V gene lookup returns CDR1 PRHDT and CDR2 FYEKMQ (reference sequence). CDR3 sequence: CASTGGDSGNTIYF. In DNA, the CDR3 is TGTGCCAGCACAGGGGGCGACTCTGGAAACACCATATATTTT.

This chain uses TRBV5-1 with TRBJ2-5, with D perhaps assigned TRBD1 or TRBD2 (5 bases each). This CDR3 contains 11 residues. V dropped 3 bases and J dropped 5 bases, with 5 bases sitting between them. Germline V gives CDR1 SGHRS, CDR2 YFSETQ. CDR3 coding DNA: TGCGCCAGCAGCTGGGGGGAGACCCAGTACTTC. Translation: CASSWGETQYF.

A few counts support this clone. The gene calls are TRBV12-3 or TRBV12-4 and TRBJ1-2; D is perhaps TRBD1 (5 bases). This CDR3 region has 11 residues. The V gene lost 5 bases and the J gene lost 8 bases, with 9 bases spanning the gap. The CDR3 sequence is CASSPRGGYTF. In DNA form, the CDR3 reads TGTGCCAGCAGTCCCCGGGGGGGCTACACCTTC.

V gene TRBV9 combines with J gene TRBJ2-5; D unclear. V lost 0 bases to trimming and J lost 5 bases, with 11 bases between them. CDR1 is SGDLS and CDR2 is YYNGEE in the germline V gene. CDR3 length: 14 residues. The CDR3 loop reads CASSVDEEWETQYF. The CDR3 nucleotides are TGTGCCAGCAGCGTAGATGAGGAGTGGGAGACCCAGTACTTC.

In regard to this clone: The junction differs from germline at one of its ends, possibly a read error. This chain joins TRBV6-1 and TRBJ1-1; the match to TRBD1 covers 9 bases. The CDR3 is 15 amino acids. The germline CDR1 and CDR2 sequences are MNHNS and SASEGT. For the CDR3, the DNA is TGTGCCAGCAGGGAAGCCCCGACAGGGGGCACTGAAGCTTTCTTT. Residues: CASREAPTGGTEAFF.

The CDR3 is CAWSVDITGELFF. The DNA for the CDR3 is TGTGCCTGGAGTGTGGACATCACCGGGGAGCTGTTTTTT. The V gene is TRBV30, the J gene TRBJ2-2; tentative D call: TRBD1 (5 bases). The V gene's germline CDR1 is GTSNPN and CDR2 SVGIG (reference sequence). The CDR3 covers 13 residues. Trimming stripped 0 bases from V and 4 bases from J, with 6 bases between.

This clone was found a few times. The chain has TRBV7-9 and TRBJ1-4; D possibly corresponds to TRBD1 (5 bases). Germline assignment: CDR1 SEHNR and CDR2 FQNEAQ (reference sequence). Trimming left V 5 bases short and J 0 bases short, with 10 bases between. CDR3 length equals 15 residues. The CDR3 sequence is CASSPGVATNEKLFF. The DNA of the CDR3 is TGTGCCAGCAGCCCGGGGGTTGCAACTAATGAAAAACTGTTTTTT.